This T cell receptor beta chain was retrieved from a study of OX40 agonist ivuxolimab in advanced cancers. On the study more broadly: Intravenous ivuxolimab at 0.01 to 10 mg/kg was given to patients every 2 weeks. A diagnosis of hepatocellular carcinoma, melanoma, renal cell or head and neck cancer was present in dose-escalation patients. Findings and limits, study-wide: The specificity for antigen of the expanded peripheral T cells was not determined.

The protocol was immunoSEQ multiplex PCR, while the TCRdb copy is restricted to in-frame clones and leaves out a portion. The table has some 99,000 clones, approximately 93% seen once. V was cut by 2 bases and J by 1 base, with 11 bases left in between. Germline V gene lookup returns CDR1 MNHEY and CDR2 SMNVEV (reference sequence). This CDR3 is 15 amino acids long. A remark on this clone: Its antigen is still unknown.

The clonotype originates from an adult with an advanced solid tumor such as melanoma, head and neck, liver or kidney cancer. Source: CD4+ or CD8+ T cells sorted from blood, taken in a trial of the OX40 agonist ivuxolimab. The chain combines TRBV27 with TRBJ1-1, with D maybe TRBD1 (5 bases). The CDR3, as DNA: TGTGCCAGCAGTTTAGAGCGGGGCAGGAACACTGAAGCTTTCTTT. It is translated as CASSLERGRNTEAFF.